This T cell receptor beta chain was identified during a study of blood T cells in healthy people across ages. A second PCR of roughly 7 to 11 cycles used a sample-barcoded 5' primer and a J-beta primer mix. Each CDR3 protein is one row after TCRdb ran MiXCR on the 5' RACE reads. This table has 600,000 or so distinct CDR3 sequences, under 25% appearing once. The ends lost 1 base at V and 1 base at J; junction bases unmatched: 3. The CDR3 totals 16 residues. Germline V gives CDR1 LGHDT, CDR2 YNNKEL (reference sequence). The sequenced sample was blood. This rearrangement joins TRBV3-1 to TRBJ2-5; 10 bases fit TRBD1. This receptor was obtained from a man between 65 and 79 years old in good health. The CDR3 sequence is CASSQATGGIQETQYF. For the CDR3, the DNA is TGTGCCAGCAGCCAAGCGACAGGGGGCATCCAAGAGACCCAGTACTTC.